These T cell receptor beta chains were read from a single sample in a study of T cells in Graves' hyperthyroidism and ophthalmopathy. TCRdb called the multiplex PCR reads again in MiXCR, with one record for every CDR3 protein. The table includes a few hundred thousand distinct CDR3 sequences, approximately 14% detected once. The specimen sequenced was blood. Every receptor here comes from a woman aged 25 to 39 with Graves' hyperthyroidism. Each CDR3 is given without its conserved first and last residue. The D gene is left open where the match is weak. Part of the rows lack a size; the others show once, few, many or a class for expanded clones.

V gene: TRBV6-2/TRBV6-3
D gene: -
clone size: many
J gene: TRBJ2-7
CDR3 protein: ASSYSRGPEQY

V gene: TRBV28
D gene: -
clone size: many
J gene: TRBJ1-6
CDR3 protein: ASSDGGALH

V gene: TRBV4-2
D gene: TRBD1
clone size: -
J gene: TRBJ1-6
CDR3 protein: ASSIDRGDSPLH

V gene: TRBV27
D gene: TRBD2
clone size: few
J gene: TRBJ2-2
CDR3 protein: ASRLAGDIGELF

V gene: TRBV18
D gene: -
clone size: many
J gene: TRBJ1-1
CDR3 protein: ASSPSQYTEAF

V gene: TRBV18
D gene: TRBD1
clone size: many
J gene: TRBJ2-5
CDR3 protein: ASSPLTGEETQY

V gene: TRBV28
D gene: -
clone size: few
J gene: TRBJ1-5
CDR3 protein: ATQGSRQPQH

V gene: TRBV5-1
D gene: -
clone size: many
J gene: TRBJ1-5
CDR3 protein: ASSLQGYRDQPQH

V gene: TRBV2
D gene: TRBD2
clone size: many
J gene: TRBJ2-1
CDR3 protein: ASSIPGLAGGSYNEQF

V gene: TRBV10-3
D gene: TRBD2
clone size: few
J gene: TRBJ2-1
CDR3 protein: AIRSPSGRDNEQF

V gene: TRBV24-1
D gene: -
clone size: -
J gene: TRBJ2-7
CDR3 protein: ATSDSCRAGKEEKKERDYEQY

V gene: TRBV13
D gene: TRBD2
clone size: many
J gene: TRBJ2-3
CDR3 protein: ASSSRTSGRGSTDTQY

V gene: TRBV27
D gene: -
clone size: -
J gene: TRBJ1-1
CDR3 protein: ASSFEGLGTEAF

V gene: TRBV20-1
D gene: -
clone size: few
J gene: TRBJ2-7
CDR3 protein: SAPPDGSYEQY

V gene: TRBV2
D gene: -
clone size: many
J gene: TRBJ2-7
CDR3 protein: ASTGNEQY

V gene: TRBV28
D gene: TRBD1
clone size: many
J gene: TRBJ2-7
CDR3 protein: ASSPIPTGHEQY

V gene: TRBV5-6
D gene: -
clone size: -
J gene: TRBJ2-1
CDR3 protein: ASSRWGSSYNEQF

V gene: TRBV19
D gene: TRBD2
clone size: few
J gene: TRBJ2-1
CDR3 protein: ASSILGGSYNEQF

V gene: TRBV19
D gene: -
clone size: -
J gene: TRBJ1-5
CDR3 protein: ASSMYNQPQH

V gene: TRBV5-1
D gene: -
clone size: many
J gene: TRBJ1-1
CDR3 protein: ASSLVPENTEAF

V gene: TRBV4-1
D gene: -
clone size: few
J gene: TRBJ1-4
CDR3 protein: ASSQLLRGVGEKLF

V gene: TRBV7-2
D gene: -
clone size: few
J gene: TRBJ2-1
CDR3 protein: ASSLLGRDPYNEQF

V gene: TRBV27
D gene: TRBD2
clone size: many
J gene: TRBJ2-7
CDR3 protein: ASSPGLAGRAKGYEQY

V gene: TRBV3-1
D gene: -
clone size: many
J gene: TRBJ2-4
CDR3 protein: ASSQGTRTNIQY

V gene: TRBV30
D gene: TRBD1
clone size: many
J gene: TRBJ2-1
CDR3 protein: AWSVLRGEQF

V gene: TRBV4-3
D gene: TRBD1
clone size: few
J gene: TRBJ2-5
CDR3 protein: ASSQEDTGTGIQKTQY